This T cell receptor (beta chain) was observed in a study of blood T cell repertoires in COVID-19. Study-wide background: Donors in the United States, Italy and Spain gave samples during acute or convalescent COVID-19. T cells, B-cell-depleted T cells, or PBMCs supplied cDNA or gDNA.

In the authors' methods: Amplification from reference gene primers served as the basis for estimated nucleated cell counts. Sequencing used immunoSEQ multiplex PCR; TCRdb keeps in-frame clones, though not all of them. The V and J calls and clone size come from that table; D and trimming were worked out from the DNA. The repertoire holds roughly 140,000 clones, with approximately 91% as singletons. Germline CDR1 SGHVS, CDR2 FQNEAQ. V was pared by 5 bases and J by 4 bases, with 5 bases of the junction left unmatched. The CDR3 is 14 residues long. This clone has just one count. This sequence was found in a woman in her 70s with acute or convalescent COVID-19. The sequenced sample was peripheral blood. The chain employs TRBV7-8 and TRBJ1-3; the match to TRBD1 covers 7 bases. CDR3 bases: TGTGCCAGCAGCCGGGGACAGAGGGGAAACACCATATATTTT. This translates into CASSRGQRGNTIYF. Supplemented by reference TRBV7-8 and TRBJ1-3, the full variable domain reads GAGVSQSPRYKVAKRGQDVALRCDPISGHVSLFWYQQALGQGPEFLTYFQNEAQLDKSGLPSDRFFAERPEGSVSTLKIQRTQQEDSAVYLCASSRGQRGNTIYFGEGSWLTVV.